These T cell receptor beta chains were read from a single sample in a study of CD8 T cells in Susac syndrome. One entry per CDR3 protein results from TCRdb running MiXCR on the immunoSEQ multiplex PCR reads. Of approximately 120,000 distinct CDR3 sequences listed, approximately 91% are singletons. Sequences were obtained from CD4+ T cells from PBMCs. These receptor sequences come from a human donor in good health. Each CDR3 is given with its conserved first and last residue. The order of the fields is V gene, clone size, J gene, D gene, CDR3 protein, CDR3 DNA. The D gene is left open where the match is weak. Clone size appears in some rows only: once, few, many, or a class for an expanded clone.

TRBV14,.,TRBJ1-1,.,CASSLQGGTEAFF,TGTGCCAGCAGCCTACAGGGTGGCACTGAAGCTTTCTTT
TRBV25-1,.,TRBJ1-1,.,CASGRANTEAFF,TGTGCCAGTGGAAGGGCGAACACTGAAGCTTTCTTT
TRBV6-6,.,TRBJ1-1,TRBD1,CASSYKGADTEAFF,TGTGCCAGCAGTTATAAGGGGGCGGACACTGAAGCTTTCTTT
TRBV5-1,.,TRBJ2-7,.,CASARSRIYEQYF,TGCGCCAGCGCACGGTCCAGGATCTACGAGCAGTACTTC
TRBV11-3,.,TRBJ1-5,TRBD1,CASSSTRQGRNQPQHF,TGTGCCAGCAGCTCCACCAGACAGGGCCGCAATCAGCCCCAGCATTTT
TRBV23-1,.,TRBJ2-5,.,CASSHRSATIVQETQYF,TGCGCCAGCAGTCATAGATCGGCCACAATAGTCCAAGAGACCCAGTACTTC
TRBV4-3,.,TRBJ1-2,.,CASSQARSREDYGYTF,TGCGCCAGCAGCCAAGCCCGGAGCAGGGAAGACTATGGCTACACCTTC
TRBV20-1,.,TRBJ2-7,.,CSARVSSFSYEQYF,TGCAGTGCTAGAGTTAGCAGCTTCTCCTACGAGCAGTACTTC
TRBV20-1,.,TRBJ1-2,.,CSAREGQLYGYTF,TGCAGTGCTAGAGAAGGACAGCTATATGGCTACACCTTC
TRBV6-5,.,TRBJ2-3,.,CASGRGIVTDTQYF,TGTGCCAGCGGGCGTGGGATAGTTACAGATACGCAGTATTTT
TRBV5-4,.,TRBJ2-1,.,CASSSRTPSSYNEQFF,TGTGCCAGCAGCTCCCGGACGCCGAGCTCCTACAATGAGCAGTTCTTC
TRBV5-8,.,TRBJ2-3,.,CASSLSGTDTQYF,TGTGCCAGCAGCTTGTCCGGAACAGATACGCAGTATTTT
TRBV29-1,.,TRBJ2-1,.,CSVDGGGSSYNEQFF,TGCAGCGTTGATGGGGGCGGGAGCTCCTACAATGAGCAGTTCTTC
TRBV6-5,.,TRBJ2-1,.,CASSYSGGPSYNEQFF,TGTGCCAGCAGTTACTCGGGGGGACCCTCCTACAATGAGCAGTTCTTC
TRBV29-1,.,TRBJ1-2,.,CSVEPGEHYGYTF,TGCAGCGTTGAACCGGGAGAACACTATGGCTACACCTTC
TRBV2,.,TRBJ1-2,.,CASSENRASGGYTF,TGTGCCAGCAGTGAAAACAGGGCCTCGGGTGGCTACACCTTC
TRBV25-1,.,TRBJ2-5,TRBD2,CASSRHTPGGQETQYF,TGTGCCAGCAGCCGCCATACCCCCGGGGGGCAAGAGACCCAGTACTTC
TRBV2,.,TRBJ2-7,.,CASMSTGFRYEQYF,TGTGCCAGCATGTCCACAGGGTTTCGGTACGAGCAGTACTTC
TRBV20-1,.,TRBJ1-1,.,CSALPGGTEAFF,TGCAGTGCTCTGCCAGGCGGCACTGAAGCTTTCTTT
TRBV9,.,TRBJ2-1,TRBD2,CASSVLSSGGNEQFF,TGTGCCAGCAGCGTATTGTCTAGCGGGGGAAATGAGCAGTTCTTC
TRBV7-2,.,TRBJ1-1,.,CASSPDPNANTEAFF,TGTGCCAGCAGCCCGGACCCTAACGCGAACACTGAAGCTTTCTTT
TRBV7-2,few,TRBJ2-2,.,CASSVSAWTGELFF,TGTGCCAGCAGCGTAAGCGCTTGGACCGGGGAGCTGTTTTTT
TRBV3-1,few,TRBJ2-7,.,CASSQDFWGEQYF,TGTGCCAGCAGCCAAGATTTTTGGGGAGAGCAGTACTTC
TRBV7-9,few,TRBJ2-7,.,CASSFPPLGAPMAAYEQYF,TGTGCCAGCAGCTTCCCGCCCCTGGGAGCCCCGATGGCCGCCTACGAGCAGTACTTC
TRBV7-2,.,TRBJ1-2,.,CASSPPLAMGYGYTF,TGTGCCAGCAGCCCCCCCTTGGCAATGGGTTATGGCTACACCTTC
TRBV27,.,TRBJ1-5,.,CASSLSLGWGQPQHF,TGTGCCAGCAGTTTATCTTTGGGGTGGGGTCAGCCCCAGCATTTT
TRBV7-3,.,TRBJ2-6,.,CASSLNPRANVLTF,TGTGCCAGCAGCTTAAACCCGCGGGCCAACGTCCTGACTTTC
TRBV7-2,.,TRBJ1-4,.,CASSSEWTDEKLFF,TGTGCCAGCAGCTCAGAGTGGACCGATGAAAAACTGTTTTTT
TRBV7-9,few,TRBJ1-2,.,CASTRDRPYYGYTF,TGTGCCAGCACGCGCGACAGGCCTTACTATGGCTACACCTTC
TRBV28,.,TRBJ2-7,.,CASSEGGVLYEQYF,TGTGCCAGCAGCGAAGGCGGCGTTCTCTACGAGCAGTACTTC
TRBV7-3,.,TRBJ2-2,.,CASSRGAVGELFF,TGTGCCAGCAGCAGGGGGGCGGTCGGGGAGCTGTTTTTT
TRBV30,.,TRBJ1-2,.,CAWYTGRANYGYTF,TGTGCCTGGTATACCGGAAGGGCGAACTATGGCTACACCTTC
TRBV7-2,.,TRBJ2-7,.,CASSLAGGGHSYEQYF,TGTGCCAGCAGCTTAGCTGGCGGGGGCCATTCCTACGAGCAGTACTTC
TRBV12-3/TRBV12-4,.,TRBJ1-2,.,CASSLGQEHLAF,TGTGCCAGCAGTTTAGGTCAGGAGCACCTCGCCTTC
TRBV30,.,TRBJ2-5,.,CAWSRGGNQETQYF,TGTGCCTGGAGCCGAGGGGGAAACCAAGAGACCCAGTACTTC
TRBV5-6,.,TRBJ2-7,.,CASSLGGSTYEQYF,TGTGCCAGCAGCTTGGGTGGGTCCACCTACGAGCAGTACTTC
TRBV19,.,TRBJ1-2,.,CASSSLPGDGYTF,TGTGCCAGTAGTAGCTTGCCAGGGGATGGCTACACCTTC
TRBV6-1,.,TRBJ2-3,TRBD2,CASSRGLGGGAPPFGTDTQYF,TGTGCCAGCAGTAGGGGCCTCGGCGGGGGGGCTCCCCCTTTTGGCACAGATACGCAGTATTTT
TRBV7-8,.,TRBJ1-6,.,CASNPSRGFYNSPLHF,TGTGCCAGCAACCCCTCCCGGGGATTCTATAATTCACCCCTCCACTTT
TRBV3-1,.,TRBJ1-1,.,CASSPRDLTEAFF,TGTGCCAGCAGCCCCCGGGACCTCACTGAAGCTTTCTTT
TRBV30,.,TRBJ2-2,.,CAWGPVVRGNTGELFF,TGTGCCTGGGGCCCCGTCGTTAGGGGGAACACCGGGGAGCTGTTTTTT
TRBV3-1,.,TRBJ1-1,.,CASSRDRSMNTEAFF,TGTGCCAGCAGCCGTGACAGGAGCATGAACACTGAAGCTTTCTTT
TRBV23-1,.,TRBJ1-2,.,CASSQKSTNYGYTF,TGCGCCAGCAGTCAAAAATCCACCAACTATGGCTACACCTTC
TRBV6-4,.,TRBJ1-1,.,CASKAGGGTTEAFF,TGTGCCAGCAAAGCCGGGGGGGGAACAACTGAAGCTTTCTTT
TRBV29-1,.,TRBJ1-2,.,CSVEDSGFSGYTF,TGCAGCGTTGAAGATTCAGGGTTTAGTGGCTACACCTTC
TRBV3-1,.,TRBJ1-1,TRBD1,CASSQDRTGGKGAEAFF,TGTGCCAGCAGCCAAGATAGGACAGGGGGTAAAGGGGCTGAAGCTTTCTTT
TRBV4-3,.,TRBJ2-2,TRBD2,CASSQDNLAGANTGELFF,TGCGCCAGCAGCCAAGATAACCTAGCGGGAGCGAACACCGGGGAGCTGTTTTTT
TRBV25-1,.,TRBJ1-1,.,CASSLRVGAEAFF,TGTGCCAGCAGCTTAAGGGTCGGCGCTGAAGCTTTCTTT
TRBV20-1,.,TRBJ2-2,TRBD2,CSASGTTTGELFF,TGCAGTGCTTCCGGGACTACCACCGGGGAGCTGTTTTTT
TRBV7-2,.,TRBJ2-7,TRBD1,CASSKTGTGRYEQYF,TGTGCCAGCAGCAAAACCGGGACAGGGAGGTACGAGCAGTACTTC
TRBV19,few,TRBJ2-7,TRBD1,CASRDRGSYEQYF,TGTGCCAGTAGGGACAGGGGATCCTACGAGCAGTACTTC
TRBV14,.,TRBJ2-2,.,CASRTEGSRLFF,TGTGCCAGCAGGACCGAGGGTTCCAGGCTGTTTTTT